These 29 T cell receptor beta chains were all obtained from the same sample, sequenced in a study of immune cell composition in non-small cell lung cancer. Only in-frame clones appear in the TCRdb table, and some are missing; sequencing was by immunoSEQ multiplex PCR. The table has roughly 15,000 clones, 55% to 70% seen once. Sequenced input: lung tumor tissue. These receptors all come from a human donor with non-small cell lung cancer.

The chain uses TRBV5-4 and TRBJ2-1; the match to TRBD2 covers 7 bases. The CDR3 spans 16 residues. Germline assignment: CDR1 SGHNT and CDR2 YYREEE (reference sequence). Unmatched junction bases numbered 7, after V lost 2 bases and J lost 2 bases. This CDR3 reads CASSFSGGGTYNEQFF. The CDR3 nucleotides read TGTGCCAGCAGCTTTTCAGGCGGGGGAACCTACAATGAGCAGTTCTTC.

The table lists this clone with a few counts. The CDR3 DNA is TGTGCCAGCAGCTTACGGGGAGTCTACGAGCAGTACTTC. Translated, it gives CASSLRGVYEQYF. The chain is built from TRBV5-4 and TRBJ2-7; the D gene is possibly TRBD2 (5 bases). The CDR3 totals 13 residues. Germline V CDR1 and CDR2: SGHNT, YYREEE (reference sequence). The V gene lost 2 bases and the J gene lost 3 bases, with 9 bases spanning the gap.

The table lists this clone with a few counts. This chain joins TRBV6-5 and TRBJ1-2, with 9 bases lining up with TRBD1. The trim removed 2 bases at V and 4 bases at J, leaving 5 bases unmatched. CDR1 is MNHEY and CDR2 is SVGAGI in the germline V gene. The CDR3 consists of 15 residues. The CDR3 coding sequence is TGTGCCAGCAGTTACGGGGACAGGGTTGGCTATGGCTACACCTTC. This encodes CASSYGDRVGYGYTF.

The J gene is TRBJ1-1, the V gene TRBV6-1; 10 nucleotides agree with TRBD1. The J segment lost 5 bases and the V segment lost 2 bases, leaving 5 bases of the junction unmatched. The CDR3 is 15 residues long. Germline V gene lookup returns CDR1 MNHNS and CDR2 SASEGT. CDR3 sequence: CASSEQGQGGTEAFF. CDR3 bases: TGTGCCAGCAGTGAACAAGGACAGGGGGGGACTGAAGCTTTCTTT.

CDR3 sequence: CASSFPHRADGYTF. CDR3 sequence (DNA): TGTGCCAGCAGTTTTCCGCACAGGGCTGATGGCTACACCTTC. The chain combines TRBV28 with TRBJ1-2, with D perhaps matching TRBD1 (6 bases). The V end was cut by 3 bases, the J end by 6 bases, with 14 bases between. The CDR3 covers 14 residues. Germline V gene sequence: CDR1 MDHEN, CDR2 SYDVKM.

The V and J genes are TRBV19 and TRBJ1-2; 8 positions match TRBD1. Germline values: CDR1 LNHDA, CDR2 SQIVND (reference sequence). The CDR3 runs 12 residues. The V and J ends lost 10 bases and 7 bases, in that order; junction bases with no gene match: 8. The CDR3 loop is CATQGAVRGYTF. The DNA for the CDR3 is TGTGCCACCCAGGGGGCCGTTCGTGGCTACACCTTC.

The chain joins TRBV5-1 to TRBJ1-6, with a weak D call TRBD1 (5 bases). V was cut by 0 bases and J by 10 bases, with 11 bases left in between. The germline V gene encodes CDR1 SGHRS and CDR2 YFSETQ. The CDR3 has 14 amino acids. CDR3 bases: TGCGCCAGCAGCTTGGGTCAGGGAGGATCACCCCTCCACTTT. Translated: CASSLGQGGSPLHF.

CDR3 in amino acids: CASSQESPTSAGEQFF. The CDR3 nucleotides read TGCGCCAGCAGCCAAGAATCTCCGACCAGCGCCGGTGAGCAGTTCTTC. The chain couples TRBV4-3 to TRBJ2-1; D is unresolved. CDR1 is LGHNA, CDR2 YSLEER, per germline. The CDR3 sequence is 16 residues long. V was clipped by 0 bases and J by 9 bases, with 18 bases between them.

This chain connects TRBV2 to TRBJ1-4; maybe TRBD1 (6 bases). This CDR3 spans 13 amino acids. Trimming stripped 4 bases from V and 12 bases from J, with 15 bases between. Germline V lookup: CDR1 SNHLY, CDR2 FYNNEI. In DNA form, the CDR3 reads TGTGCCAGCAGTGCCTTAACAGGGCCCGAACTGTTTTTT. Amino acid sequence: CASSALTGPELFF.

V is TRBV5-4 and J is TRBJ1-2; D may be TRBD1 (5 bases). Germline V gene data show CDR1 as SGHNT and CDR2 as YYREEE (reference sequence). V was shortened by 4 bases and J by 8 bases, with 12 bases between the two germline ends. CDR3 length: 12 amino acids. CDR3 loop: CASSAGGRGYTF. DNA of the CDR3: TGTGCCAGCAGCGCGGGGGGGAGGGGCTACACCTTC.

V is TRBV20-1 and J is TRBJ2-7; tentative D call: TRBD1 (5 bases). V lost 6 bases to trimming and J lost 4 bases, with 10 bases between them. Germline V lookup: CDR1 DFQATT, CDR2 SNEGSKA (reference sequence). The CDR3 extends over 11 amino acids. The CDR3 DNA follows: TGCAGTGCAGACCAGGGTTACGAGCAGTACTTC. This gives the protein CSADQGYEQYF.

The rearrangement joins TRBV5-1 to TRBJ2-7, with no clear D. V lost 0 bases to trimming and J lost 5 bases, with 15 bases between them. CDR3 size: 15 residues. Germline V gene lookup returns CDR1 SGHRS and CDR2 YFSETQ. This chain's CDR3 is CASSLAPTERNEQYF. The CDR3 DNA follows: TGCGCCAGCAGCTTGGCCCCGACCGAGAGGAACGAGCAGTACTTC.

The V and J genes are TRBV30 and TRBJ1-4; perhaps TRBD1 as D (6 bases). The germline V and J ends were trimmed by 0 bases and 8 bases, with 13 bases remaining between them. Germline V gene data show CDR1 as GTSNPN and CDR2 as SVGIG (reference sequence). CDR3 length: 14 amino acids. CDR3 in amino acids: CAWSVRAGEEKLFF. CDR3 nucleotide sequence: TGTGCCTGGAGTGTACGGGCAGGGGAGGAAAAACTGTTTTTT.

Only a few counts were recorded for this clone. The V call is TRBV5-4, the J call TRBJ2-7, with 15 bases matching TRBD2. Trimming at V came to 0 bases and at J to 9 bases, leaving 7 bases not matched to a gene. The CDR3 runs 16 residues. Germline-derived CDR1 and CDR2 are SGHNT and YYREEE (reference sequence). As DNA, the CDR3 is TGTGCCAGCAGCTTGGGGACTAGCGGGGGGGAGTTGGTGCAGTACTTC. Translated: CASSLGTSGGELVQYF.

The chain links TRBV25-1 to TRBJ2-1, with TRBD2 as a possible D gene (6 bases). The germline V and J ends were trimmed by 1 base and 11 bases, with 12 bases remaining between them. The CDR3 spans 13 residues. CDR1 is MGHDK and CDR2 is SYGVNS in the germline V gene. This chain's CDR3 is CASSESGEPQQFF. CDR3 sequence (DNA): TGTGCCAGCAGTGAATCGGGAGAGCCCCAGCAGTTCTTC.

Here the CDR3 DNA reads TGTGCCAGCCTCCGGGACAGGATTAGCTATGGCTACACCTTC. This sequence encodes CASLRDRISYGYTF. The V call is TRBV6-6, the J call TRBJ1-2; 8 bases map to TRBD1. Trimming at V came to 8 bases and at J to 4 bases, leaving 9 bases not matched to a gene. Germline CDR1 reads MNHNY; CDR2 reads SVGAGI (reference sequence). The CDR3 is 14 amino acids.

The chain is built from TRBV9 and TRBJ2-3, with D tentatively TRBD2 (6 bases). The CDR3 loop spans 12 amino acids. Trimming stripped 7 bases from V and 4 bases from J, with 10 bases between. Germline CDR1 is SGDLS and CDR2 is YYNGEE. CDR3 sequence reads: CASATRADTQYF. The CDR3 DNA reads as TGTGCCAGCGCGACTAGGGCAGATACGCAGTATTTT.

The CDR3 region is CSVRHGSTSGNTIYF. CDR3 sequence (DNA): TGCAGCGTCAGACATGGAAGTACATCTGGAAACACCATATATTTT. The V gene is TRBV29-1, the J gene TRBJ1-3; D gene unclear. The CDR3 extends over 15 amino acids. With 6 bases removed from V and 1 base from J, the gap between germline ends came to 16 bases. Germline CDR1 SQVTM, CDR2 ANQGSEA.

This sequence joins TRBV28 and TRBJ2-3; D remains ambiguous. Germline CDR1 is MDHEN and CDR2 is SYDVKM. The germline V and J ends were trimmed by 3 bases and 1 base, with 8 bases remaining between them. This CDR3 is 14 amino acids long. DNA for the CDR3: TGTGCCAGCAGTTTCGTAGCAGGCACAGATACGCAGTATTTT. Translation gives CASSFVAGTDTQYF.

V usage is TRBV7-6 and J usage is TRBJ1-1; TRBD1 aligns across 9 bases. CDR1 is SGHVS and CDR2 is FNYEAQ in the germline V gene. The CDR3 is made up of 14 amino acids. V shed 6 bases and J 4 bases; nucleotides not matched to a gene: 6. The CDR3 region has the DNA TGTGCCAGCAGGCGGGACAGGGTTAGCACTGAAGCTTTCTTT. This encodes CASRRDRVSTEAFF.

This chain joins TRBV6-5 and TRBJ1-1; a weak D match, TRBD1 (5 bases). Trimming stripped 3 bases from V and 3 bases from J, with 17 bases between. There are 16 residues in the CDR3. The germline V gene has CDR1 MNHEY and CDR2 SVGAGI. The CDR3 coding sequence is TGTGCCAGCAGTTATCAATCTTGGGGGGGTCACACTGAAGCTTTCTTT. Translated, it gives CASSYQSWGGHTEAFF.

The CDR3 DNA reads TGTGCCAGCAGCTCAGGACAGGGGGGGCCCACAGATACGCAGTATTTT. It codes for CASSSGQGGPTDTQYF. V and J are TRBV5-8 and TRBJ2-3, with 10 bases that match TRBD1. J was trimmed by 2 bases and V by 3 bases; bases with no gene match: 6. The germline gives CDR1 SGHTS, CDR2 YDEGEE. This CDR3 region has 16 residues.

The chain links TRBV18 to TRBJ2-5; the D gene is possibly TRBD2 (6 bases). CDR1 and CDR2 (germline): KGHSH, LQKENI. The CDR3 is 15 residues long. Trimming took off 2 bases at V and 1 base at J, with 11 bases between the two ends. The CDR3 DNA is TGTGCCAGCTCACCAAACGGAGGGGTCCAAGAGACCCAGTACTTC. It codes for CASSPNGGVQETQYF.

V and J are TRBV15 and TRBJ2-7; D is possibly TRBD2 (6 bases). This CDR3 has 15 amino acids. V lost 0 bases and J 0 bases, leaving 9 bases between the germline ends. The germline CDR1 and CDR2 sequences are LNHNV and YYDKDF (reference sequence). The CDR3 nucleotides are TGTGCCACCAGCAGAGAACGGGAGAGCTCCTACGAGCAGTACTTC. Translated, it gives CATSRERESSYEQYF.

The V and J genes are TRBV7-9 and TRBJ1-2; possibly TRBD1 for D (6 bases). In germline, CDR1 is SEHNR, CDR2 FQNEAQ (reference sequence). V lost 4 bases and J lost 4, with 10 bases in between. The CDR3 is 13 residues long. The DNA of the CDR3 is TGTGCCAGCAGCTCCACAGGGACCTATGGCTACACCTTC. Its protein is CASSSTGTYGYTF.

This chain links TRBV7-9 with TRBJ1-5, with 10 nucleotides matching TRBD1. The germline V gene has CDR1 SEHNR and CDR2 FQNEAQ (reference sequence). The CDR3 loop spans 18 amino acids. J was trimmed by 6 bases and V by 3 bases; bases with no gene match: 14. The CDR3 sequence is CASSFPGQGYVQRQPQHF. CDR3 in DNA: TGTGCCAGCAGCTTCCCGGGACAGGGGTACGTACAGCGTCAGCCCCAGCATTTT.

The rearrangement uses TRBV18 and TRBJ2-7, with 11 bases identical to TRBD2. In germline, CDR1 is KGHSH, CDR2 LQKENI. V was pared by 0 bases and J by 4 bases, with 2 bases of the junction left unmatched. This CDR3 has 15 residues. The CDR3 loop reads CASSPPLAGGYEQYF. CDR3 nucleotide sequence: TGTGCCAGCTCACCACCTCTAGCGGGGGGTTACGAGCAGTACTTC.

Only a few counts were recorded for this clone. V usage is TRBV9 and J usage is TRBJ2-5; a possible D gene is TRBD2 (5 bases). The CDR3 contains 15 residues. The V gene's germline CDR1 is SGDLS and CDR2 YYNGEE. Trimming left V 4 bases short and J 7 bases short, with 20 bases between. The DNA of the CDR3 is TGTGCCAGCAGCCCCTCAGGACTCCCGGAGAGGACCCAGTACTTC. Translation gives CASSPSGLPERTQYF.

Only a few counts were recorded for this clone. V usage is TRBV19 and J usage is TRBJ1-2; TRBD1 matches 8 bases. CDR3 size: 15 residues. V dropped 7 bases and J dropped 0; count of bases not matched to a gene: 7. Germline V gene sequence: CDR1 LNHDA, CDR2 SQIVND (reference sequence). The CDR3 DNA reads as TGTGCCAGTACCTGGGACAGGAGAGCTAACTATGGCTACACCTTC. Amino acid sequence: CASTWDRRANYGYTF.